Detailed here is one T cell receptor beta chain. Its antigen is unknown. The record has no base qualities; no much larger clone is one base away. This sample's treatment or condition label indicates: allogeneic hematopoietic cell transplantation with graft depleted of TCRalphabeta T cells and CD19 B cells. Transplant recipients were children who received TCRalphabeta/CD19-depleted allogeneic hematopoietic cell grafts. Receptor amplification or capture employed PCR. Sequencing took place on an Illumina HiSeq 2500. TCR libraries were prepared with molecular barcoding, using unique molecular identifiers to normalize TCRbeta repertoire quantification. The public sequencing data were trimmed at Q25 with fastp and processed into clonotypes with MiXCR by TCRdb, which kept only in-frame beta chains. When rows share a CDR3 protein, they turn into one entry using the most common DNA and genes. The table for this sample lists about 980,000 distinct CDR3 sequences; roughly 31% of them were counted only once. The top ten clones comprise about 28% of the sample.

The V and J ends are trimmed by 8 bases and 4 bases, leaving 17 bases between them. Its CDR3 holds 14 amino acids, cysteine through phenylalanine. The read is trimmed to its CDR3 DNA, 42 bases read in frame from base 1. Via the germline V gene, CDR1 is SNHLY and CDR2 FYNNEI. These data are taken from a study of T-cell reconstitution after alpha-beta-depleted transplantation in children (dated by TCRdb to 2016 to 2017). In terms of the full investigation: Using TCR repertoire profiling, the study followed T-cell immune reconstitution in a quantitative way in children after TCRalphabeta/CD19-depleted allogeneic hematopoietic cell transplantation. General conclusions and limits of the study: Apparently early alphabetaT-cell count recovery about two months after transplant reportedly relied on only several hundred rapidly expanded clones derived from non-depleted graft cells. In some patients, the high TCRbeta diversity seen at day 60 was put down to recipient T cells and intrathymic progenitors that had survived conditioning. The frequencies of hyperexpanded clones fell over the following months, and after one year, T-cell counts and TCRbeta diversity were mostly attributed to newly produced T cells.

This TCR came from a boy under three years old who had a stem cell transplant for SCID, so the T cells may come from the graft donor. This chain is built from TRBV2 and TRBJ2-5, with TRBD1 tentatively as D gene (5 bases match). The sample consisted of PBMCs, mostly from graft donor cells, taken 360 days after TCRalphabeta/CD19-depleted stem cell transplant. Here is the DNA: TGTGCCAGCCACAGGCCAGGTGATGTAGAGACCCAGTACTTC. This is translated as CASHRPGDVETQYF.